The 14 T cell receptor beta chains given below trace back to one sample, sequenced in a study of cytomegalovirus exposure and HLA in healthy donors. TCRdb's table, derived via immunoSEQ multiplex PCR, lists solely in-frame clones and lacks some. The table includes 150,000 to 200,000 clones, more than 70% detected once. Sequencing was carried out using PBMCs. Receptors were obtained from a man aged 30 to 45 in good health and CMV-seropositive.

The chain's CDR3 is CASSERSGGAGGELFF. The CDR3 DNA follows: TGTGCCAGCAGTGAACGCAGCGGGGGGGCCGGCGGGGAGCTGTTTTTT. The chain carries TRBV2 and TRBJ2-2; TRBD2 aligns across 10 bases. The CDR3 consists of 16 residues. The J segment lost 7 bases and the V segment lost 2 bases, leaving 7 bases of the junction unmatched. Germline V lookup: CDR1 SNHLY, CDR2 FYNNEI.

The V and J genes are TRBV7-9 and TRBJ1-1; maybe TRBD1 (5 bases). The germline V and J ends were trimmed by 2 bases and 7 bases, with 14 bases remaining between them. The CDR3 totals 14 residues. Germline V gene lookup returns CDR1 SEHNR and CDR2 FQNEAQ (reference sequence). The CDR3 protein is CASSLRLGTFEAFF. In DNA, the CDR3 is TGTGCCAGCAGCTTACGATTAGGGACTTTTGAAGCTTTCTTT.

The chain employs TRBV4-3 and TRBJ1-2; no reliable D call. CDR1 and CDR2 (germline): LGHNA, YSLEER. V was pared by 0 bases and J by 8 bases, with 19 bases between. This CDR3 spans 16 amino acids. The CDR3 loop reads CASSQDLGPGTHGYTF. The CDR3 DNA follows: TGCGCCAGCAGCCAAGATCTGGGCCCAGGAACCCACGGCTACACCTTC.

The V call is TRBV21-1, the J call TRBJ2-1; TRBD2 is taken as the D call from the table, unchecked against the DNA. TRBV21-1 is a pseudogene. The CDR3 consists of 17 residues. The CDR3 reads CASSKVRAGVLGNEQFF. The CDR3 DNA follows: TGTGCCAGCAGCAAAGTTCGAGCGGGAGTGTTGGGCAATGAGCAGTTCTTC.

The CDR3 region has the DNA TGTGCCAGCAGCTCGCAGGGGGCGAATCAGCCCCAGCATTTT. This codes for CASSSQGANQPQHF. The rearrangement uses TRBV7-9 and TRBJ1-5, with 8 positions matching TRBD1. This CDR3 has 14 amino acids. The junction had 3 bases not matched to a gene; V was cut back by 4 bases and J by 4 bases. Germline V gene lookup returns CDR1 SEHNR and CDR2 FQNEAQ (reference sequence).

The rearrangement joins TRBV28 to TRBJ2-7, with 7 bases aligning to TRBD1. CDR3 length: 14 residues. V lost 3 bases to trimming and J lost 3 bases; unmatched junction nucleotides: 5. Looked up from germline, CDR1 is MDHEN and CDR2 is SYDVKM. The CDR3 here is CASSFPGTVYEQYF. The CDR3 DNA reads TGTGCCAGCAGTTTCCCTGGGACAGTCTACGAGCAGTACTTC. The variable domain in full, with the rest retrieved from reference TRBV28 and TRBJ2-7, is DVKVTQSSRYLVKRTGEKVFLECVQDMDHENMFWYRQDPGLGLRLIYFSYDVKMKEKGDIPEGYSVSREKKERFSLILESASTNQTSMYLCASSFPGTVYEQYFGPGTRLTVT.

This clone was recorded a few times. CDR3 sequence: CASSRRGLGQETQYF. The CDR3, as DNA: TGTGCCAGCAGCCGACGTGGACTAGGGCAAGAGACCCAGTACTTC. The V gene is TRBV7-9, the J gene TRBJ2-5; 7 nucleotides agree with TRBD2. Germline loops: CDR1 SEHNR, CDR2 FQNEAQ (reference sequence). V lost 5 bases, J lost 2 bases, and 8 bases stayed unmatched. The CDR3 extends over 15 amino acids.

Note on this clone: Germline and junction disagree at one end, which may indicate a read error. The chain recombines TRBV28 with TRBJ2-7; D is ambiguous. The CDR3 is made up of 9 amino acids. Germline-derived CDR1 and CDR2 are MDHEN and SYDVKM. The DNA for the CDR3 is TGTGCCAGCAGTTCCCCCTTAAACTTC. This translates into CASSSPLNF.

This chain uses TRBV7-3 with TRBJ2-2, with D hard to call. CDR1 and CDR2 from the germline V gene are SGHTA and FQGTGA. Trimming left V 1 base short and J 6 bases short, with 9 bases between. The CDR3 consists of 14 residues. The CDR3 here is CASSLNSEAGELFF. The CDR3 bases are TGTGCCAGCAGCTTAAACAGTGAAGCCGGGGAGCTGTTTTTT. The full variable domain, completed using reference TRBV7-3 and TRBJ2-2, is GAGVSQTPSNKVTEKGKYVELRCDPISGHTALYWYRQSLGQGPEFLIYFQGTGAADDSGLPNDRFFAVRPEGSVSTLKIQRTERGDSAVYLCASSLNSEAGELFFGEGSRLTVL.

This sequence joins TRBV9 and TRBJ2-5; tentative D call: TRBD2 (6 bases). The CDR3 has 14 residues. Germline values: CDR1 SGDLS, CDR2 YYNGEE. V lost 1 base to trimming and J lost 4 bases, with 11 bases between them. The CDR3 sequence is CASSVSQGGETQYF. CDR3 nucleotides: TGTGCCAGCAGCGTAAGTCAGGGAGGAGAGACCCAGTACTTC.

The chain recombines TRBV2 with TRBJ2-3, with 9 bases aligning to TRBD2. Unmatched junction bases numbered 0, after V lost 1 base and J lost 1 base. The CDR3 runs to 15 residues. Germline CDR1 SNHLY, CDR2 FYNNEI. This chain's CDR3 is CASSEGLAGTDTQYF. DNA of the CDR3: TGTGCCAGCAGTGAAGGACTAGCGGGCACAGATACGCAGTATTTT.

The chain has TRBV14 and TRBJ2-2, with a tentative D call TRBD1 (5 bases). The germline V gene encodes CDR1 SGHDN and CDR2 FVKESK. Trimming shortened V by 4 bases and J by 4 bases, and 16 bases separated the two germline ends. CDR3 length: 16 residues. The CDR3 sequence: CASSPGAPWGTGELFF. In nucleotides, the CDR3 is TGTGCCAGCAGCCCTGGGGCCCCCTGGGGCACCGGGGAGCTGTTTTTT.

This clone has only a few counts. This sequence joins TRBV27 and TRBJ2-1, with 9 positions matching TRBD1. Germline V gives CDR1 MNHEY, CDR2 SMNVEV (reference sequence). The trim removed 9 bases at V and 9 bases at J, leaving 12 bases unmatched. CDR3 length: 14 residues. CDR3: CARETGGINSEQFF. CDR3 nucleotide sequence: TGTGCCAGGGAGACAGGGGGAATTAATAGTGAGCAGTTCTTC.

This clone was seen a few times. The gene calls are TRBV18 and TRBJ2-7; possible D gene TRBD1, 6 bases. CDR1 is KGHSH and CDR2 is LQKENI in the germline V gene. The CDR3 is 14 amino acids. The ends were cut back, 6 bases at V and 0 bases at J, with 12 bases in the middle. CDR3 nucleotide sequence: TGTGCCAGCTCGCAGGGGCCGAGCTCCTACGAGCAGTACTTC. This codes for CASSQGPSSYEQYF.